Each of the 3 T cell receptor beta chains below was sequenced from the same sample in a study of blood T cells in healthy people across ages. Through a sample-barcoded 5' primer and a J-beta primer mix, a second PCR was run for roughly 6 to 11 cycles. One entry per CDR3 protein, called by TCRdb with MiXCR from the 5' RACE reads. The sample lists some 710,000 distinct CDR3 sequences, about 42% occurring once. The sequencing sample was made of blood. The source of these receptors is a man of 80 years or more in good health.

Regarding this clonotype: An end of the junction differs from the germline gene, which may be a read error. The chain has TRBV7-2 and TRBJ2-5, with a tentative D call TRBD1 (6 bases). The DNA matches TRBJ2-7 better at its end, which makes the J call doubtful. The CDR3 length is 15 residues. Looked up from germline, CDR1 is SGHTA and CDR2 is FQGNSA. Here the CDR3 reads CASSPTGWVSCEQYF. The CDR3 DNA follows: TGTGCCAGCAGCCCCACAGGGTGGGTATCCTGCGAGCAGTACTTC.

The CDR3 loop reads CASSPGVLNTEAFF. The CDR3 nucleotides are TGCGCCAGCAGCCCCGGAGTACTAAACACTGAAGCTTTCTTT. The V gene is TRBV5-1, the J gene TRBJ1-1; D is unresolved. V lost 4 bases to trimming and J lost 2 bases, with 12 bases between them. The CDR3 is 14 residues long. The germline V gene encodes CDR1 SGHRS and CDR2 YFSETQ. Variable domain in full (rest from reference TRBV5-1 and TRBJ1-1): KAGVTQTPRYLIKTRGQQVTLSCSPISGHRSVSWYQQTPGQGLQFLFEYFSETQRNKGNFPGRFSGRQFSNSRSEMNVSTLELGDSALYLCASSPGVLNTEAFFGQGTRLTVV.

Comments on this clonotype: Given a much more abundant clone one base away, this may be a read error. This chain links TRBV2 with TRBJ2-7, with D maybe TRBD2 (5 bases). CDR3 length: 15 residues. Looked up from germline, CDR1 is SNHLY and CDR2 is FYNNEI. V was clipped by 11 bases and J by 3 bases, with 23 bases between them. The CDR3 sequence is CAGLETNGIGYEQYF. CDR3 DNA: TGTGCCGGCTTGGAGACTAATGGGATAGGCTACGAGCAGTACTTC.